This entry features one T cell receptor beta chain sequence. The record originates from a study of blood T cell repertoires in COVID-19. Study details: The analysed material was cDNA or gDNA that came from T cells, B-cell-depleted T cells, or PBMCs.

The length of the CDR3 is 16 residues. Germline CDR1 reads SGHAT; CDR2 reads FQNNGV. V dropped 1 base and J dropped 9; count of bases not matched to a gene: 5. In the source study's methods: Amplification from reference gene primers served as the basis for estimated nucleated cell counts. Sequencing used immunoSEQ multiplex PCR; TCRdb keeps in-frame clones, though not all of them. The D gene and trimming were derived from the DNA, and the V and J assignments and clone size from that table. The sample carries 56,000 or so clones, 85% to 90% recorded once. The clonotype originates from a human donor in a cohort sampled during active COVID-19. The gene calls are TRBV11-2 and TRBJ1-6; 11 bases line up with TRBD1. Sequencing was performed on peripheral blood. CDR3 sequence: CASSLAGQGDGSPLHF. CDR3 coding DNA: TGTGCCAGCAGCTTAGCGGGACAGGGGGACGGTTCACCCCTCCACTTT.